The 21 T cell receptor beta chains listed next were all sequenced from one sample in a study of T cell changes during pregnancy in multiple sclerosis. This table comes from immunoSEQ multiplex PCR, and its TCRdb copy is limited to in-frame clones, with some not included. The data contain about 49,000 clones, 90% to 95% of them singletons. The specimen was peripheral blood, collected after pregnancy. Receptor source: a female donor with multiple sclerosis, enrolled in a pregnancy study.

This clone was picked up one time. The chain joins TRBV18 to TRBJ2-7, with 7 bases that match TRBD1. J lost 9 bases, V lost 4 bases, and 6 bases had no gene match. The germline gives CDR1 KGHSH, CDR2 LQKENI. CDR3 length: 12 residues. The CDR3 region is CASSQDRDRQYF. The CDR3 DNA is TGTGCCAGCTCACAAGACAGGGATCGGCAGTACTTC.

V is TRBV6-1 and J is TRBJ1-1; D gene ambiguous. The CDR3 consists of 14 residues. Per the germline V gene, CDR1 is MNHNS and CDR2 is SASEGT. V lost 7 bases and J lost 1, with 13 bases in between. The CDR3 sequence: CASTRDPSNTEAFF. CDR3 in DNA: TGTGCCAGCACCCGGGATCCGTCGAACACTGAAGCTTTCTTT.

The gene calls are TRBV19 and TRBJ1-2; D ambiguous. V lost 1 base, J lost 0 bases, and 6 bases lay in between. Germline values: CDR1 LNHDA, CDR2 SQIVND (reference sequence). The CDR3 is made up of 14 amino acids. CDR3 sequence (DNA): TGTGCCAGTAGTATAGCTGTTGCTAACTATGGCTACACCTTC. Translation gives CASSIAVANYGYTF. Combining the CDR3 with reference TRBV19 and TRBJ1-2 gives the whole variable domain DGGITQSPKYLFRKEGQNVTLSCEQNLNHDAMYWYRQDPGQGLRLIYYSQIVNDFQKGDIAEGYSVSREKKESFPLTVTSAQKNPTAFYLCASSIAVANYGYTFGSGTRLTVV.

This clone was recorded once. The genes are TRBV7-3 and TRBJ1-1, with a tentative D call TRBD1 (5 bases). This CDR3 is built from 18 residues. The germline gives CDR1 SGHTA, CDR2 FQGTGA. The V and J ends lost 1 base and 3 bases respectively, with 21 bases between them. The CDR3 loop is CASSLKPRGGHLDTEAFF. The CDR3 DNA sequence: TGTGCCAGCAGCTTAAAGCCTAGGGGAGGACATTTGGACACTGAAGCTTTCTTT.

J is TRBJ2-5 and V is TRBV7-8, with 8 bases fitting TRBD1. J lost 3 bases, V lost 4 bases, and 10 bases had no gene match. Germline-derived CDR1 and CDR2 are SGHVS and FQNEAQ. The CDR3 spans 16 residues. The chain's CDR3 is CASSWPPTGGKETQYF. The CDR3 DNA reads as TGTGCCAGCAGCTGGCCCCCCACAGGGGGAAAAGAGACCCAGTACTTC.

The chain has TRBV18 and TRBJ1-5; D is undetermined. The CDR3 is 13 residues long. Germline values: CDR1 KGHSH, CDR2 LQKENI. V dropped 4 bases and J dropped 2 bases, with 6 bases sitting between them. CDR3 coding DNA: TGTGCCAGCTCACAGTCAGGCAATCAGCCCCAGCATTTT. Its translation: CASSQSGNQPQHF. The variable domain in full, completed from reference TRBV18 and TRBJ1-5, reads NAGVMQNPRHLVRRRGQEARLRCSPMKGHSHVYWYRQLPEEGLKFMVYLQKENIIDESGMPKERFSAEFPKEGPSILRIQQVVRGDSAAYFCASSQSGNQPQHFGDGTRLSIL.

The chain uses TRBV19 and TRBJ1-1, with D uncertain. Per the germline V gene, CDR1 is LNHDA and CDR2 is SQIVND (reference sequence). V dropped 9 bases and J dropped 6 bases, with 11 bases sitting between them. The CDR3 spans 11 residues. CDR3 sequence: CASLRVSEAFF. CDR3 nucleotide sequence: TGTGCCAGCCTCCGGGTTTCTGAAGCTTTCTTT. Full variable domain (remainder filled in from reference TRBV19 and TRBJ1-1): DGGITQSPKYLFRKEGQNVTLSCEQNLNHDAMYWYRQDPGQGLRLIYYSQIVNDFQKGDIAEGYSVSREKKESFPLTVTSAQKNPTAFYLCASLRVSEAFFGQGTRLTVV.

The V call is TRBV2, the J call TRBJ1-1; D uncertain. This CDR3 has 13 residues. The V and J ends lost 7 bases and 5 bases respectively, with 14 bases between them. CDR1 is SNHLY, CDR2 FYNNEI, per germline. CDR3 amino acids: CASMWNEQTEAFF. DNA of the CDR3: TGTGCCAGCATGTGGAATGAACAGACTGAAGCTTTCTTT.

The V call is TRBV5-6, the J call TRBJ2-2; D is perhaps TRBD1 (7 bases). Germline V gene sequence: CDR1 SGHDT, CDR2 YYEEEE. The CDR3 is 16 amino acids. Trimming removed 0 bases from V and 6 bases from J, with 15 bases in between. CDR3 sequence reads: CASSLVARGVAGELFF. The CDR3 region has the DNA TGTGCCAGCAGCTTGGTGGCCAGGGGGGTAGCCGGGGAGCTGTTTTTT.

This clone was counted once. One end of the junction varies from germline; a read error may be responsible. The chain has TRBV2 and TRBJ2-5, with TRBD2 identical over 8 bases. The CDR3 consists of 14 residues. Germline V gives CDR1 SNHLY, CDR2 FYNNEI. The CDR3 is CASRADGRGETPYF. CDR3 DNA sequence: TGTGCCAGCAGGGCTGACGGGCGGGGGGAGACCCCGTACTTC.

This clone was detected only a few times. The rearrangement links TRBV5-5 to TRBJ2-3, with a possible D match to TRBD2 (6 bases). Germline V lookup: CDR1 SGHKS, CDR2 YYEKEE (reference sequence). The germline V and J ends were trimmed by 0 bases and 5 bases, with 10 bases remaining between them. The CDR3 has 14 residues. The CDR3 DNA sequence: TGTGCCAGCAGCTTGGAGGGGCGGGGAGATACGCAGTATTTT. It encodes CASSLEGRGDTQYF.

V gene TRBV7-3 combines with J gene TRBJ1-3; D gene uncertain. Germline-derived CDR1 and CDR2 are SGHTA and FQGTGA. CDR3 length: 13 residues. V lost 3 bases, J lost 1 base, and 4 bases lay in between. DNA for the CDR3: TGTGCCAGCAGCTTGCAGTCTGGAAACACCATATATTTT. Translating it yields CASSLQSGNTIYF.

This chain links TRBV5-4 with TRBJ2-7; 8 bases are a match to TRBD2. Germline CDR1 is SGHNT and CDR2 is YYREEE (reference sequence). This CDR3 spans 15 amino acids. The V gene end was trimmed by 0 bases and the J gene end by 5 bases; junction bases not matched to a gene: 7. Written as DNA, the CDR3 is TGTGCCAGCAGCTTGGCGGGACTAGGCGGCGACGAGCAGTACTTC. Residues: CASSLAGLGGDEQYF.

This clone was seen more than once but under ten times. The chain has TRBV14 and TRBJ1-3; tentatively, D is TRBD1 (5 bases). Trimming took off 0 bases at V and 0 bases at J, with 15 bases between the two ends. The CDR3 is made up of 18 amino acids. Germline V gene lookup returns CDR1 SGHDN and CDR2 FVKESK. The CDR3, as DNA: TGTGCCAGCAGCCAAGATGTCAGACAGACTCTCTCTGGAAACACCATATATTTT. It codes for CASSQDVRQTLSGNTIYF. The whole variable domain, filled in from reference TRBV14 and TRBJ1-3, reads EAGVTQFPSHSVIEKGQTVTLRCDPISGHDNLYWYRRVMGKEIKFLLHFVKESKQDESGMPNNRFLAERTGGTYSTLKVQPAELEDSGVYFCASSQDVRQTLSGNTIYFGEGSWLTVV.

The chain uses TRBV18 and TRBJ2-5; possible D gene TRBD1, 5 bases. V gave up 3 bases and J gave up 5 bases, with 16 bases separating them. The germline V gene encodes CDR1 KGHSH and CDR2 LQKENI. The length of the CDR3 is 15 residues. CDR3 loop: CASSPDYGALETQYF. CDR3 sequence (DNA): TGTGCCAGCTCACCTGATTATGGGGCTTTGGAGACCCAGTACTTC. Full variable domain (rest looked up from reference TRBV18 and TRBJ2-5): NAGVMQNPRHLVRRRGQEARLRCSPMKGHSHVYWYRQLPEEGLKFMVYLQKENIIDESGMPKERFSAEFPKEGPSILRIQQVVRGDSAAYFCASSPDYGALETQYFGPGTRLLVL.

The gene calls are TRBV10-2 and TRBJ1-5; D is ambiguous. The V gene lost 1 base and the J gene lost 10 bases, with 8 bases spanning the gap. The CDR3 is 12 amino acids. Germline-derived CDR1 and CDR2 are WSHSY and SAAADI. CDR3 DNA: TGCGCCAGCAGTGAGTGGGAGGAACCCCAGCATTTT. It yields the protein CASSEWEEPQHF.

V is TRBV6-5 and J is TRBJ1-4, with a possible D match to TRBD1 (6 bases). The CDR3 sequence is 14 residues long. Germline V gives CDR1 MNHEY, CDR2 SVGAGI. Trimming shortened V by 6 bases and J by 3 bases, and 11 bases separated the two germline ends. The CDR3 loop reads CASRMDRSNEKLFF. For the CDR3, the DNA is TGTGCCAGCAGAATGGACAGATCTAATGAAAAACTGTTTTTT.

This clone was seen only once. This chain uses TRBV10-3 with TRBJ2-2; 7 bases map to TRBD2. Germline lookup yields CDR1 ENHRY and CDR2 SYGVKD. CDR3 size: 16 residues. V gave up 3 bases and J gave up 1 base; unmatched junction bases: 5. The CDR3 here is CAISELIAGNTGELFF. The DNA of the CDR3 is TGTGCCATCAGTGAATTGATAGCGGGGAACACCGGGGAGCTGTTTTTT.

The genes are TRBV10-3 and TRBJ1-2; D not resolved. This CDR3 region has 17 residues. V gave up 0 bases and J gave up 5 bases, with 19 bases separating them. Per germline, CDR1 ENHRY and CDR2 SYGVKD. This CDR3 is CAISESSGRAGDYGYTF. CDR3 DNA sequence: TGTGCCATCAGTGAGTCAAGTGGGAGGGCAGGTGATTATGGCTACACCTTC.

The CDR3 reads CATSSRGDHEKLFF. The CDR3 nucleotides are TGTGCCACCAGCAGCAGGGGAGATCATGAAAAACTGTTTTTT. The chain carries TRBV15 and TRBJ1-4, with D possibly matching TRBD1 (6 bases). With 3 bases removed from V and 6 bases from J, the gap between germline ends came to 11 bases. The CDR3 is 14 amino acids. Germline CDR1 reads LNHNV; CDR2 reads YYDKDF (reference sequence).

The CDR3: CSVRGTPYEQYF. The CDR3 DNA reads TGCAGCGTTCGGGGGACCCCCTACGAGCAGTACTTC. V gene TRBV29-1 combines with J gene TRBJ2-7; the D gene is possibly TRBD2 (6 bases). Germline CDR1 SQVTM, CDR2 ANQGSEA. Trimming left V 5 bases short and J 2 bases short, with 10 bases between. The CDR3 runs to 12 residues.